This TCR beta chain is from a study of naive and memory T cell subsets. Study-wide results and caveats: Each distinct alpha or beta sequence counts as one clonotype.

This clonotype was counted between two and nine times. Its specificity is not known. A read error may account for a junction end that differs from germline. Both TRBC1 and TRBC2 were covered by a beta constant-region primer of two equimolar oligonucleotides. Nested alpha and beta constant-region primers with the SP2 primer drove four PCR rounds on ligated cDNA. The cDNA 3' end received a ligated single-stranded oligonucleotide carrying the SP2 primer and a 12-nucleotide UMI. Each CDR3 protein gets one entry after TCRdb re-called the UMI-ligation and nested PCR reads with MiXCR. The table includes 95,000 to 150,000 distinct CDR3 sequences, roughly 36% detected once. Input material: central memory CD4+ T cells from blood. This receptor was taken from a human donor in good health.

This CDR3 reads CASSLAWGQTTPYEQYF. Here the CDR3 DNA reads TGTGCCAGCAGCCTAGCTTGGGGGCAGACAACGCCTTACGAGCAGTACTTC. This chain uses TRBV7-2 with TRBJ2-7; TRBD1 is a possible D gene (6 bases). Germline CDR1 and CDR2: SGHTA and FQGNSA. The CDR3 runs 17 residues. The full variable domain, rest sourced from reference TRBV7-2 and TRBJ2-7, is GAGVSQSPSNKVTEKGKDVELRCDPISGHTALYWYRQSLGQGLEFLIYFQGNSAPDKSGLPSDRFSAERTGGSVSTLTIQRTQQEDSAVYLCASSLAWGQTTPYEQYFGPGTRLTVT.